Each of the 19 T cell receptor beta chains below was sequenced from the same sample in a study of blood T cell repertoires in COVID-19. Generated by immunoSEQ multiplex PCR, the TCRdb table keeps only in-frame clones and is missing some. The table has 150,000 or so clones, around 80% seen once. The source material was peripheral blood. Receptors originate from a human donor with acute or convalescent COVID-19. The donor label of this sample is uncertain.

The chain joins TRBV5-8 to TRBJ1-1; TRBD1 might be the D (5 bases). Trimming removed 2 bases at V and 0 bases at J, with 17 bases between. The germline gives CDR1 SGHTS, CDR2 YDEGEE. This CDR3 is 17 amino acids long. The CDR3 bases are TGTGCCAGCAGCTTATCAAGGGGAGGGGTACTGAACACTGAAGCTTTCTTT. Translation gives CASSLSRGGVLNTEAFF. The whole variable domain, filled in from reference TRBV5-8 and TRBJ1-1, reads EAGVTQSPTHLIKTRGQQATLRCSPISGHTSVYWYQQALGLGLQFLLWYDEGEERNRGNFPPRFSGRQFPNYSSELNVNALELEDSALYLCASSLSRGGVLNTEAFFGQGTRLTVV.

The chain uses TRBV30 and TRBJ1-2; D may be TRBD1 (5 bases). V was shortened by 2 bases and J by 2 bases, with 9 bases between the two germline ends. The CDR3 contains 13 residues. Looked up from germline, CDR1 is GTSNPN and CDR2 is SVGIG (reference sequence). In DNA, the CDR3 is TGTGCCTGGAGTACAGGCCTAAACTATGGCTACACCTTC. This sequence encodes CAWSTGLNYGYTF.

This sequence joins TRBV5-1 and TRBJ1-1, with D possibly TRBD1 on 6 matching bases. Trimming shortened V by 2 bases and J by 4 bases, and 18 bases separated the two germline ends. The germline CDR1 and CDR2 sequences are SGHRS and YFSETQ. The length of the CDR3 is 16 residues. The CDR3 protein is CASSLRTYRAGTEAFF. Written as DNA, the CDR3 is TGCGCCAGCAGCTTACGAACCTACAGGGCGGGCACTGAAGCTTTCTTT.

This sequence joins TRBV5-1 and TRBJ2-3, with 7 bases lining up with TRBD1. This CDR3 is 15 amino acids long. V was clipped by 2 bases and J by 4 bases; unmatched bases: 7. Germline lookup yields CDR1 SGHRS and CDR2 YFSETQ. The CDR3 region is CASSFSDRVADTQYF. The CDR3, as DNA: TGCGCCAGCAGCTTCAGTGACAGGGTGGCAGATACGCAGTATTTT.

The chain recombines TRBV19 with TRBJ2-1; D gene unclear. The CDR3 runs to 16 residues. V lost 1 base and J 8 bases, leaving 18 bases between the germline ends. CDR1 LNHDA and CDR2 SQIVND come from the germline V gene (reference sequence). CDR3 residues: CASSIGRSARFDEQFF. DNA of the CDR3: TGTGCCAGTAGTATAGGAAGGAGCGCGCGCTTCGATGAGCAGTTCTTC.

The V and J genes are TRBV25-1 and TRBJ1-2; a weak D match, TRBD1 (6 bases). V gave up 4 bases and J gave up 4 bases, with 13 bases separating them. This CDR3 contains 14 residues. Germline V lookup: CDR1 MGHDK, CDR2 SYGVNS. The CDR3 here is CASSVPGVGYGYTF. The CDR3 DNA is TGTGCCAGCAGTGTCCCAGGGGTTGGCTATGGCTACACCTTC.

A single count supports this clone. The chain recombines TRBV4-3 with TRBJ2-1, with 7 bases identical to TRBD2. The CDR3 contains 16 residues. Per the germline V gene, CDR1 is LGHNA and CDR2 is YSLEER. J lost 3 bases, V lost 0 bases, and 5 bases had no gene match. The CDR3: CASSQEGGGNYNEQFF. The DNA of the CDR3 is TGCGCCAGCAGCCAAGAGGGCGGGGGAAACTACAATGAGCAGTTCTTC.

The V gene is TRBV5-1, the J gene TRBJ2-1; TRBD2 aligns across 14 bases. Germline lookup yields CDR1 SGHRS and CDR2 YFSETQ. V was clipped by 4 bases and J by 2 bases; unmatched bases: 8. The CDR3 has 18 amino acids. The CDR3: CASSPQGTSGGPYNEQFF. The DNA for the CDR3 is TGCGCCAGCAGCCCCCAAGGGACTAGCGGGGGCCCCTACAATGAGCAGTTCTTC. Supplemented by reference TRBV5-1 and TRBJ2-1, the full variable domain reads KAGVTQTPRYLIKTRGQQVTLSCSPISGHRSVSWYQQTPGQGLQFLFEYFSETQRNKGNFPGRFSGRQFSNSRSEMNVSTLELGDSALYLCASSPQGTSGGPYNEQFFGPGTRLTVL.

This rearrangement joins TRBV5-4 to TRBJ1-2; TRBD1 is a possible D gene (6 bases). The CDR3 contains 14 residues. Germline V gene sequence: CDR1 SGHNT, CDR2 YYREEE (reference sequence). Between the trimmed V and J ends, which lost 0 bases and 4 bases, there was a span of 10 bases. CDR3 region: CASSLDQGIYGYTF. The CDR3 DNA sequence: TGTGCCAGCAGCTTGGACCAGGGGATCTATGGCTACACCTTC. The full variable domain, in which reference TRBV5-4 and TRBJ1-2 provide the parts outside the CDR3, is ETGVTQSPTHLIKTRGQQVTLRCSSQSGHNTVSWYQQALGQGPQFIFQYYREEENGRGNFPPRFSGLQFPNYSSELNVNALELDDSALYLCASSLDQGIYGYTFGSGTRLTVV.

V is TRBV7-8 and J is TRBJ1-4; possible D gene TRBD1, 5 bases. This CDR3 has 16 residues. The germline V gene encodes CDR1 SGHVS and CDR2 FQNEAQ. V gave up 5 bases and J gave up 1 base, with 14 bases separating them. CDR3 nucleotide sequence: TGTGCCAGCAGCAAGCCTTCGGGGGGAACTAATGAAAAACTGTTTTTT. It yields the protein CASSKPSGGTNEKLFF.

V usage is TRBV5-1 and J usage is TRBJ1-6; perhaps TRBD1 as D (6 bases). The V gene's germline CDR1 is SGHRS and CDR2 YFSETQ. The CDR3 loop spans 15 amino acids. The ends were cut back, 4 bases at V and 2 bases at J, with 10 bases in the middle. This CDR3 is CASSAGQPYNSPLHF. The CDR3 DNA follows: TGCGCCAGCAGCGCCGGACAGCCCTATAATTCACCCCTCCACTTT.

This rearrangement joins TRBV3-1 (or the pseudogene TRBV3-2) to TRBJ1-1; TRBD1 is a possible D gene (6 bases). The CDR3 is 12 amino acids. V was pared by 1 base and J by 10 bases, with 10 bases between. The germline CDR1 and CDR2 sequences are LGHDT and YNNKEL (reference sequence). In DNA form, the CDR3 reads TGTGCCAGCAGCCAAGTCGGACAGAGAGCTTTCTTT. It translates to CASSQVGQRAFF.

This chain connects TRBV11-3 to TRBJ1-6; TRBD1 matches at 8 bases. Trimming took 5 bases from V and 7 from J; bases not matched to a gene: 10. Germline loops: CDR1 SGHNT, CDR2 YENEEA. The length of the CDR3 is 16 residues. The CDR3 DNA reads TGTGCCAGCAGCAAGGGGGGACAGGTCAAGAATTCACCCCTCCACTTT. Translation: CASSKGGQVKNSPLHF.

The V gene is TRBV4-2, the J gene TRBJ2-5; D unresolved. The germline V gene has CDR1 LGHNA and CDR2 YNFKEQ. V lost 1 base and J 5 bases, leaving 11 bases between the germline ends. This CDR3 spans 14 amino acids. In nucleotides, the CDR3 is TGTGCCAGCAGCCAAGGGGCCACGCCGGAGACCCAGTACTTC. As protein: CASSQGATPETQYF.

The V gene is TRBV7-8, the J gene TRBJ2-7, with 10 bases aligning to TRBD2. V lost 0 bases, J lost 7 bases, and 21 bases stayed unmatched. The germline V gene has CDR1 SGHVS and CDR2 FQNEAQ. The length of the CDR3 is 20 residues. CDR3 sequence reads: CASSLAFLAGGIVPFREQYF. In DNA, the CDR3 is TGTGCCAGCAGCTTAGCGTTTTTAGCGGGGGGAATTGTCCCCTTTAGGGAGCAGTACTTC.

The CDR3 reads CASSLKFGQGGEKLFF. CDR3 DNA: TGTGCCAGCAGCTTAAAGTTTGGGCAGGGTGGTGAAAAACTGTTTTTT. The chain links TRBV7-2 to TRBJ1-4; perhaps TRBD1 as D (5 bases). Per the germline V gene, CDR1 is SGHTA and CDR2 is FQGNSA. V dropped 2 bases and J dropped 7 bases, with 17 bases sitting between them. The CDR3 runs to 16 residues.

The chain couples TRBV19 to TRBJ1-5; 9 nucleotides match TRBD1. The CDR3 contains 18 residues. Germline CDR1 and CDR2: LNHDA and SQIVND (reference sequence). After removal of 6 bases from V and 3 bases from J, the junction contained 15 bases not matched to a gene. This chain's CDR3 is CASSNDRGTTRANQPQHF. In DNA, the CDR3 is TGTGCCAGTAGCAACGACAGGGGGACGACAAGGGCCAATCAGCCCCAGCATTTT.

V usage is TRBV10-1 and J usage is TRBJ1-1; 8 nucleotides align to TRBD1. The J segment lost 4 bases and the V segment lost 4 bases, leaving 14 bases of the junction unmatched. The germline gives CDR1 WNHNN, CDR2 SYGVQD (reference sequence). CDR3 size: 17 residues. CDR3 sequence: CASSVSQGARGPTEAFF. In DNA form, the CDR3 reads TGCGCCAGCAGTGTGTCTCAGGGGGCGCGAGGGCCCACTGAAGCTTTCTTT.

J is TRBJ1-2 and V is TRBV11-1, with a possible D match to TRBD1 (5 bases). The length of the CDR3 is 15 residues. V gave up 2 bases and J gave up 2 bases, with 12 bases separating them. Germline V lookup: CDR1 SGHAT, CDR2 FQDESV (reference sequence). As DNA, the CDR3 is TGTGCCAGCAGCTTATTAGGTACAGGCAACTATGGCTACACCTTC. Its protein product is CASSLLGTGNYGYTF.